This TCR beta chain was found in a study of cytomegalovirus exposure and HLA in healthy donors. Whole-study context: Earlier, approximately 180 million T cells were analyzed, and fewer than 120 million unique TCR beta sequences were found among them.

Note on this clone: The antigen remains unidentified.

The CDR3 covers 12 residues. V lost 3 bases and J lost 6, with 11 bases in between. CDR1 and CDR2 (germline): SQVTM, ANQGSEA. It was with 60 Vbeta and 13 Jbeta primers that the PCR ran. Repertoires were generated with immunoSEQ multiplex PCR, while TCRdb's copy carries only in-frame clones and drops some. The sample lists 180,000 or so clones, over 75% seen once, with almost 9.5% in the top ten. The study, taken as a whole, reports: What was likely a sequencing artifact was a cluster of highly shared sequence variants. Both high specificity and high sensitivity reportedly marked the classifier's diagnosis of cytomegalovirus status. It emerged from a later analysis that several of the most significant clusters appeared to be linked to common viral pathogens.

Material: PBMCs. The V and J genes are TRBV29-1 and TRBJ1-2; D ambiguous. This clonotype originated in a man aged 18 to 30 in good health and CMV-seropositive. The CDR3 loop reads CSVEEGFNGYTF. In DNA form, the CDR3 reads TGCAGCGTTGAGGAGGGTTTTAATGGCTACACCTTC.